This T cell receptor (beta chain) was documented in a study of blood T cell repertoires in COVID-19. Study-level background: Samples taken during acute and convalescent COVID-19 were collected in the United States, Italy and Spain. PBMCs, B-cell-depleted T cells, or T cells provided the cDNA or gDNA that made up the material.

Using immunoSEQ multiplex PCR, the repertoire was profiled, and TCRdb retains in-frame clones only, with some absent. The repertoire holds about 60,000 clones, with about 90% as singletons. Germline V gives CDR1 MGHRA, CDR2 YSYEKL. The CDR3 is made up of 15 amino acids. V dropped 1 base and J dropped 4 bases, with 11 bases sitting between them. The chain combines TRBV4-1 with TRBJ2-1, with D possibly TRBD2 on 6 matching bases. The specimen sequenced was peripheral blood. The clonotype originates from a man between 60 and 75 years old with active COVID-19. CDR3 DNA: TGCGCCAGCAGCCAAGCGATGGGGGGATACAATGAGCAGTTCTTC. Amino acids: CASSQAMGGYNEQFF.